This TCR beta chain was captured by sequencing in a study of T cell repertoires in cytomegalovirus infection. V dropped 5 bases and J dropped 6; count of bases not matched to a gene: 8. This CDR3 is 14 amino acids long. Per germline, CDR1 MNHEY and CDR2 SMNVEV (reference sequence). Concerning this clonotype: Its antigen is not known.

In TCRdb, the reads were re-called with MiXCR into one record per CDR3 protein. The data show approximately 500,000 distinct CDR3 sequences, roughly a third seen once. The sequence was collected from a human donor in good health (CMV status not recorded). Some clones in this sample may be carry-over from other donors' samples. The sample here was cultured PBMCs, taken from culture after CMV antigen stimulation. The chain is built from TRBV27 and TRBJ2-3, with TRBD1 matching 7 bases. The CDR3 spells CASSGGQVYDTQYF. CDR3 nucleotides: TGTGCCAGCAGTGGTGGACAGGTCTACGATACGCAGTATTTT.